This T cell receptor beta chain stems from a study of cytomegalovirus exposure and HLA in healthy donors. Use of 60 Vbeta and 13 Jbeta primers characterized the PCR. Profiling relied on immunoSEQ multiplex PCR, and the TCRdb table lists in-frame clones only, not all of them. The data show under 130,000 clones, about 79% seen once. At collection, donors were nominally healthy, but unrecorded immune exposures were probable. Germline lookup yields CDR1 SGHAT and CDR2 FQDESV (reference sequence). This CDR3 is 16 amino acids long. V shed 5 bases, J shed 10 bases, and the junction held 16 bases outside the gene matches. Study-wide results and limits: Confirmation in vitro established that a few CMV-associated chains were specific for CMV antigens. Researchers reported in a later analysis that a missense DCLRE1C variant was tied to TCR beta V- and J-gene trimming. Association of approximately 16,000 TCR beta sequences with HLA alleles was found at 0.05 false discovery rate in a later analysis.

With regard to this clone: Its antigen is unknown.

J is TRBJ2-1 and V is TRBV11-1; 8 nucleotides align to TRBD2. This TCR was sampled from a man aged 50-60 years in good health and CMV-seropositive. The specimen was PBMCs. The DNA for the CDR3 is TGTGCCAGCAGCCCCCCCGGGGGAGCGGGGGAACGGGAGCAGTTCTTC. Protein product: CASSPPGGAGEREQFF.